This T cell receptor (beta chain) was found in a study of T cell responses to AZD1222 COVID-19 vaccine. Overall study results and limits: Variant regions that are unmutated are reportedly the target of nearly half of spike-specific TCRs.

The V gene's germline CDR1 is SGHNT and CDR2 YYREEE (reference sequence). V was clipped by 0 bases and J by 4 bases; unmatched bases: 7. The CDR3 sequence is 16 residues long. TCRdb's table, derived via immunoSEQ multiplex PCR, lists solely in-frame clones and lacks some. The table includes roughly 100,000 clones, about 81% detected once. Concerning this clone itself: Antigen specificity is unknown.

The sample here was peripheral blood, taken on day 0 of AZD1222 vaccination. The receptor comes from an adult in good health. The chain combines TRBV5-4 with TRBJ2-3, with 8 bases fitting TRBD2. The CDR3 loop reads CASSLGGGGLPDTQYF. CDR3 nucleotide sequence: TGTGCCAGCAGCTTGGGCGGCGGGGGGTTGCCAGATACGCAGTATTTT.